This TCR beta chain was sequenced for a study of CD8 T cells in ankylosing spondylitis. The V gene lost 7 bases and the J gene lost 3 bases, with 15 bases spanning the gap. The CDR3 is 14 residues long. Germline V gene sequence: CDR1 SNHLY, CDR2 FYNNEI. TCRdb fed the 5' RACE reads into MiXCR, producing one record per CDR3 protein. The profile covers about 310,000 distinct CDR3 sequences, with roughly 20% appearing a single time and 3.5% taken by the ten largest. This clonotype originated in a female donor with ankylosing spondylitis or in good health (not recorded which). The J gene is TRBJ1-1, the V gene TRBV2; D not certain. The specimen was blood, either unsorted or a sorted T cell fraction (not recorded which). The CDR3 DNA sequence: TGTGCCAGCAAATCAGGTACCCAAGACACTGAAGCTTTCTTT. As protein: CASKSGTQDTEAFF. The full variable domain, its missing parts supplied by reference TRBV2 and TRBJ1-1, is EPEVTQTPSHQVTQMGQEVILRCVPISNHLYFYWYRQILGQKVEFLVSFYNNEISEKSEIFDDQFSVERPDGSNFTLKIRSTKLEDSAMYFCASKSGTQDTEAFFGQGTRLTVV.